The 31 T cell receptor beta chains below were found in one sample sequenced in a study of molecular identifiers for immune sequencing clone quantification. TCRdb reanalysed the PCR reads using MiXCR and keeps one entry per CDR3 protein. The repertoire includes around 43,000 distinct CDR3 sequences, 19% of them detected once, and under 1.3% sits in the top ten. Sequenced material: naive CD8+ T cells from blood, with Jurkat cell RNA spiked in. As to subset: FACS-sorted CD8+CD4-CCR7+CD45RA+ naive T cells. The origin of the receptors is a human donor in good health. Some libraries in this study had Jurkat cell RNA spiked in.

This clonotype was found many times. The rearrangement links TRBV28 to TRBJ2-7; the D gene is possibly TRBD1 (6 bases). The V gene lost 4 bases and the J gene lost 1 base, with 11 bases spanning the gap. This CDR3 spans 14 amino acids. In germline, CDR1 is MDHEN, CDR2 SYDVKM. This chain's CDR3 is CASSSETGSYEQYF. The CDR3 DNA reads TGTGCCAGCAGTTCGGAGACAGGATCCTACGAGCAGTACTTC.

The chain uses TRBV28 and TRBJ2-1, with 9 positions matching TRBD2. The CDR3 has 17 amino acids. The germline gives CDR1 MDHEN, CDR2 SYDVKM. V dropped 2 bases and J dropped 2; count of bases not matched to a gene: 7. CDR3 sequence: CASSLNPAGGPYNEQFF. CDR3 DNA sequence: TGTGCCAGCAGTTTAAATCCGGCGGGGGGGCCCTACAATGAGCAGTTCTTC. Complete variable domain (other parts from reference TRBV28 and TRBJ2-1): DVKVTQSSRYLVKRTGEKVFLECVQDMDHENMFWYRQDPGLGLRLIYFSYDVKMKEKGDIPEGYSVSREKKERFSLILESASTNQTSMYLCASSLNPAGGPYNEQFFGPGTRLTVL.

This clonotype has just one count. The J gene is TRBJ1-5, the V gene TRBV3-1; D is ambiguous. V shed 0 bases and J shed 10 bases, with 13 bases lying between them. Looked up from germline, CDR1 is LGHDT and CDR2 is YNNKEL (reference sequence). The CDR3 has 14 amino acids. This CDR3 reads CASSQDGNLRPQHF. CDR3 bases: TGTGCCAGCAGCCAAGATGGTAACCTCCGACCCCAGCATTTT.

Within the sample, this clonotype is medium-sized. This chain joins TRBV5-1 and TRBJ2-3; 10 bases are shared with TRBD2. This CDR3 spans 16 amino acids. V lost 0 bases to trimming and J lost 0 bases; unmatched junction nucleotides: 1. Germline CDR1 is SGHRS and CDR2 is YFSETQ. This chain's CDR3 is CASSLASGGSTDTQYF. CDR3 DNA sequence: TGCGCCAGCAGCTTGGCTAGCGGGGGAAGCACAGATACGCAGTATTTT.

At least ten counts were recorded for this clonotype. The chain couples TRBV5-6 to TRBJ2-7, with TRBD1 identical over 7 bases. Per germline, CDR1 SGHDT and CDR2 YYEEEE. The ends lost 3 bases at V and 5 bases at J; junction bases unmatched: 5. This CDR3 has 13 amino acids. The CDR3 sequence is CASSYAGTDEQYF. The CDR3 DNA reads TGTGCCAGCAGCTATGCCGGGACAGACGAGCAGTACTTC.

This clonotype was detected ten times or more. For the CDR3, the DNA is TGTGCCAGCAGCCAAGATTGGACAGGGGCAACATTCCTCTACAATGAGCAGTTCTTC. This translates into CASSQDWTGATFLYNEQFF. The V gene is TRBV4-2, the J gene TRBJ2-1; 9 bases fit TRBD1. V trimming: 0 bases; J trimming: 3 bases; junction bases outside the gene matches: 12. Germline values: CDR1 LGHNA, CDR2 YNFKEQ. The CDR3 has 19 amino acids.

This clonotype was recorded at least ten times. The chain couples TRBV7-6 to TRBJ1-1; D may be TRBD1 (6 bases). V was trimmed by 5 bases and J by 4 bases, leaving 14 bases between them. Germline loops: CDR1 SGHVS, CDR2 FNYEAQ. CDR3 length: 14 residues. This CDR3 is CASSPRDTSTEAFF. The CDR3 DNA reads as TGTGCCAGCAGCCCCCGGGACACTTCCACTGAAGCTTTCTTT. Full variable domain (missing parts from reference TRBV7-6 and TRBJ1-1): GAGVSQSPRYKVTKRGQDVALRCDPISGHVSLYWYRQALGQGPEFLTYFNYEAQQDKSGLPNDRFSAERPEGSISTLTIQRTEQRDSAMYRCASSPRDTSTEAFFGQGTRLTVV.

This clonotype occurred many times. The J gene is TRBJ2-5, the V gene TRBV4-1; 10 positions agree with TRBD2. Losses at the gene ends were 1 base for V and 5 bases for J; bases not matched to a gene: 16. Per germline, CDR1 MGHRA and CDR2 YSYEKL. This CDR3 is built from 19 residues. The CDR3: CASSQVATAGTSAWETQYF. CDR3 in DNA: TGCGCCAGCAGCCAAGTAGCCACTGCCGGGACTAGCGCCTGGGAGACCCAGTACTTC.

This clonotype was observed many times. The V gene is TRBV27, the J gene TRBJ2-7; a weak D match, TRBD1 (7 bases). The V gene's germline CDR1 is MNHEY and CDR2 SMNVEV (reference sequence). With 8 bases removed from V and 4 bases from J, the gap between germline ends came to 21 bases. CDR3 length: 15 residues. DNA for the CDR3: TGTGCCAGCCGAACCCGACAGGGAGGAGGGTACGAGCAGTACTTC. Protein sequence: CASRTRQGGGYEQYF.

This clonotype was counted only a few times. The chain links TRBV11-2 to TRBJ2-1, with D possibly being TRBD1 (6 bases). Between the trimmed V and J ends, which lost 0 bases and 4 bases, there was a span of 7 bases. This CDR3 is built from 14 residues. Germline V CDR1 and CDR2: SGHAT, FQNNGV. The chain's CDR3 is CASSLEGAYNEQFF. In nucleotides, the CDR3 is TGTGCCAGCAGCTTAGAGGGGGCTTACAATGAGCAGTTCTTC.

Many counts were recorded for this clonotype. The V and J genes are TRBV7-9 and TRBJ1-1; D remains ambiguous. From germline, CDR1 is SEHNR and CDR2 FQNEAQ (reference sequence). The germline V and J ends were trimmed by 3 bases and 3 bases, with 5 bases remaining between them. This CDR3 contains 12 residues. CDR3: CASSFGDTEAFF. CDR3 nucleotide sequence: TGTGCCAGCAGCTTCGGAGACACTGAAGCTTTCTTT.

This clonotype was recorded at least ten times. V gene TRBV4-1 combines with J gene TRBJ2-7; D not resolved. Germline lookup yields CDR1 MGHRA and CDR2 YSYEKL. V was clipped by 0 bases and J by 6 bases, with 15 bases between them. The CDR3 runs 15 residues. For the CDR3, the DNA is TGCGCCAGCAGCCAAGATAACGGCGCGACGCTCGAGCAGTACTTC. Protein: CASSQDNGATLEQYF.

In its sample, this clonotype was seen many times. The genes are TRBV7-3 and TRBJ1-1, with D hard to call. The length of the CDR3 is 13 residues. CDR1 SGHTA and CDR2 FQGTGA come from the germline V gene. The V end lost 5 bases, the J end lost 3 bases, and 10 bases lay between the germline ends. CDR3 residues: CASSPDVDTEAFF. CDR3 DNA: TGTGCCAGCAGCCCGGACGTGGACACTGAAGCTTTCTTT.

This clonotype was recorded many times. The chain uses TRBV7-9 and TRBJ2-5; 7 bases line up with TRBD1. CDR3 size: 15 residues. CDR1 SEHNR and CDR2 FQNEAQ come from the germline V gene (reference sequence). J lost 2 bases, V lost 4 bases, and 7 bases had no gene match. The CDR3 loop is CASSSLPGQQETQYF. DNA of the CDR3: TGTGCCAGCAGCTCGTTACCGGGACAGCAAGAGACCCAGTACTTC. Full variable domain (remainder filled in from reference TRBV7-9 and TRBJ2-5): DTGVSQNPRHKITKRGQNVTFRCDPISEHNRLYWYRQTLGQGPEFLTYFQNEAQLEKSRLLSDRFSAERPKGSFSTLEIQRTEQGDSAMYLCASSSLPGQQETQYFGPGTRLLVL.

This clonotype was found many times. This chain uses TRBV12-3 or TRBV12-4 with TRBJ1-5; D not certain. The germline V and J ends were trimmed by 8 bases and 3 bases, with 8 bases remaining between them. The CDR3 sequence is 12 residues long. DNA for the CDR3: TGTGCCAGCGCGTCTTCCAATCAGCCCCAGCATTTT. Translation gives CASASSNQPQHF.

In this sample, this clonotype is medium-sized. V and J are TRBV14 and TRBJ2-4, with TRBD2 matching over 10 bases. Germline CDR1 SGHDN, CDR2 FVKESK. The CDR3 extends over 17 amino acids. J was trimmed by 3 bases and V by 3 bases; bases with no gene match: 8. In nucleotides, the CDR3 is TGTGCCAGCAGCCATCAAGAGCTAGCGGGGGTCAAAAACATTCAGTACTTC. Its translation: CASSHQELAGVKNIQYF.

The DNA of the CDR3 is TGCGCCAGCAGTGCGGGACCTGTGGGGGGTTATGAGCAGTTCTTC. Its translation: CASSAGPVGGYEQFF. The V gene is TRBV10-2, the J gene TRBJ2-1, with D perhaps matching TRBD2 (6 bases). CDR3 length equals 15 residues. CDR1 and CDR2 from the germline V gene are WSHSY and SAAADI. Trimming removed 4 bases from V and 8 bases from J, with 18 bases in between.

This clonotype was detected a few times. A single base separates this from a much larger clone, so it may be a read error. A read error is likely, as this CDR3 ends without the conserved phenylalanine or tryptophan. The chain recombines TRBV7-2 with TRBJ2-1; weak D call: TRBD2 (6 bases). CDR3 size: 14 residues. Germline assignment: CDR1 SGHTA and CDR2 FQGNSA. V was trimmed by 5 bases and J by 9 bases, leaving 17 bases between them. Here the CDR3 DNA reads TGTGCCAGCAGCGAGGGACTCCGTCAGACTGAGCAGTTCCTC. Encoded protein: CASSEGLRQTEQFL.

This clonotype appeared many times. This chain uses TRBV6-1 with TRBJ2-7, with D possibly TRBD1 on 5 matching bases. V lost 1 base and J lost 3, with 13 bases in between. Germline loops: CDR1 MNHNS, CDR2 SASEGT. This CDR3 has 15 residues. The CDR3 loop is CASSEEDTDVYEQYF. CDR3 DNA: TGTGCCAGCAGTGAAGAGGACACAGACGTCTACGAGCAGTACTTC.

This chain uses TRBV7-6 with TRBJ1-1, with D uncertain. The CDR3 is 14 residues long. Germline V gene data show CDR1 as SGHVS and CDR2 as FNYEAQ. Between the trimmed V and J ends, which lost 8 bases and 5 bases, there was a span of 18 bases. CDR3 sequence: CASLADAPGTEAFF. CDR3 sequence (DNA): TGTGCCAGCTTAGCTGACGCCCCGGGGACTGAAGCTTTCTTT.

This clonotype was picked up many times. The rearrangement links TRBV12-3 or TRBV12-4 to TRBJ1-4; D ambiguous. Trimming left V 5 bases short and J 8 bases short, with 6 bases between. This CDR3 spans 11 amino acids. Written as DNA, the CDR3 is TGTGCCAGCAGTACCCCGGAAAAACTGTTTTTT. It translates to CASSTPEKLFF.

This clonotype was recorded at least ten times. The chain uses TRBV20-1 and TRBJ2-3; perhaps TRBD1 as D (5 bases). The CDR3 is made up of 14 amino acids. Germline V CDR1 and CDR2: DFQATT, SNEGSKA (reference sequence). With 4 bases removed from V and 2 bases from J, the gap between germline ends came to 13 bases. CDR3 DNA: TGCAGTGCTAACCCAGGGCCCGACACAGATACGCAGTATTTT. It encodes CSANPGPDTDTQYF.

As for this clonotype: It may be a read error: a sequence one base away is much more abundant. CDR3 nucleotide sequence: TGTGCCAGCTCATTACGGGACGGCGCTGAAGCTTTCTTT. Translated, it gives CASSLRDGAEAFF. The chain recombines TRBV18 with TRBJ1-1, with D maybe TRBD1 (5 bases). The CDR3 is 13 amino acids. V was cut by 5 bases and J by 6 bases, with 13 bases left in between. Germline CDR1 is KGHSH and CDR2 is LQKENI.

This clonotype was found many times. The chain has TRBV5-4 and TRBJ1-2; D not certain. The germline V gene encodes CDR1 SGHNT and CDR2 YYREEE (reference sequence). V gave up 0 bases and J gave up 4 bases, with 13 bases separating them. The CDR3 runs 15 residues. CDR3 DNA sequence: TGTGCCAGCAGCTTGGGAGTTTCGTCGACCTATGGCTACACCTTC. Amino acids: CASSLGVSSTYGYTF.

CDR3 protein: CASSLVPGAHEQFF. CDR3 DNA: TGTGCCAGCAGCTTAGTTCCGGGGGCCCATGAGCAGTTCTTC. V usage is TRBV7-6 and J usage is TRBJ2-1; D tentatively reads TRBD1 or TRBD2 (6 bases each). CDR3 length: 14 amino acids. From germline, CDR1 is SGHVS and CDR2 FNYEAQ. The V end lost 1 base, the J end lost 8 bases, and 12 bases lay between the germline ends.

On this clonotype itself: A much bigger clone sits one base away, suggesting this may be a read error. V and J are TRBV27 and TRBJ2-7, with D possibly TRBD2 on 6 matching bases. The germline V gene encodes CDR1 MNHEY and CDR2 SMNVEV (reference sequence). Trimming took off 4 bases at V and 2 bases at J, with 15 bases between the two ends. The CDR3 is 15 amino acids. CDR3 loop: CASSYHGGPTYEQYF. The CDR3 region has the DNA TGTGCCAGCAGTTACCACGGAGGGCCTACCTACGAGCAGTACTTC.

This clonotype was seen many times. The chain joins TRBV13 to TRBJ1-5; D call uncertain. Germline loops: CDR1 PRHDT, CDR2 FYEKMQ (reference sequence). Trimming removed 5 bases from V and 3 bases from J, with 11 bases in between. CDR3 size: 14 residues. CDR3 coding DNA: TGTGCCAGCAGCGAAGGACTGACCAATCAGCCCCAGCATTTT. It specifies CASSEGLTNQPQHF.

This clonotype was detected ten times or more. The chain joins TRBV19 to TRBJ1-5; D uncertain. The CDR3 has 14 amino acids. V was clipped by 3 bases and J by 3 bases, with 9 bases between them. Germline V gene lookup returns CDR1 LNHDA and CDR2 SQIVND (reference sequence). The CDR3 here is CASSIWGINQPQHF. DNA for the CDR3: TGTGCCAGTAGTATTTGGGGAATCAATCAGCCCCAGCATTTT.

This clonotype was observed at least ten times. The J gene is TRBJ2-3, the V gene TRBV4-1; the D gene is possibly TRBD1 (5 bases). CDR3 length equals 15 residues. V was shortened by 0 bases and J by 1 base, with 8 bases between the two germline ends. CDR1 is MGHRA and CDR2 is YSYEKL in the germline V gene. CDR3: CASSQEGRGTDTQYF. DNA for the CDR3: TGCGCCAGCAGCCAAGAGGGCAGGGGCACAGATACGCAGTATTTT.

This clonotype was seen many times. V and J are TRBV13 and TRBJ2-2, with D possibly matching TRBD2 (5 bases). The CDR3 loop spans 16 amino acids. Germline V gene data show CDR1 as PRHDT and CDR2 as FYEKMQ (reference sequence). V lost 3 bases and J 1 base, leaving 12 bases between the germline ends. CDR3 protein: CASSFQTEGNTGELFF. The DNA of the CDR3 is TGTGCCAGCAGCTTCCAAACAGAGGGGAACACCGGGGAGCTGTTTTTT.

On this clonotype itself: The DNA is omitted, as the CDR3 cannot be located on it reliably, and the CDR3 follows TCRdb's listing. This chain uses TRBV29-1 with TRBJ2-7. Germline CDR1 is SQVTM and CDR2 is ANQGSEA. 13 amino acids form the CDR3, both terminal residues included. CDR3 sequence: CSAVGVGAYERYF.